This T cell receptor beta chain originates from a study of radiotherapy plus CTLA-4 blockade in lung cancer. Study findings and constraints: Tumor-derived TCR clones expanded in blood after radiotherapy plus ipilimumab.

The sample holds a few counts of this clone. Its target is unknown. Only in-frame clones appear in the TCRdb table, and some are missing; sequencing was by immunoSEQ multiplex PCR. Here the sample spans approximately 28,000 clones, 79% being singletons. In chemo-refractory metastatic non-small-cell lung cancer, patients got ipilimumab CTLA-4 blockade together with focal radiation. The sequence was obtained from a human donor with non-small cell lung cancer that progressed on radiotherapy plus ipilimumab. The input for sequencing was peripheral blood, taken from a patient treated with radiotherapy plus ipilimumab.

CDR3: CASSLFTENTEAFF. The CDR3 nucleotides are TGTGCCAGCAGTCTTTTTACAGAGAACACTGAAGCTTTCTTT. The chain employs TRBV28 and TRBJ1-1; no clear D. The V gene's germline CDR1 is MDHEN and CDR2 SYDVKM. CDR3 length equals 14 residues. Trimming took off 5 bases at V and 1 base at J, with 11 bases between the two ends.